This is a list of T cell receptor beta chains from one sample in a study of blood T cell repertoires in COVID-19. This table comes from immunoSEQ multiplex PCR, and its TCRdb copy is limited to in-frame clones, with some not included. The sample carries 180,000 or so clones, approximately 85% recorded once. Material for sequencing was PBMCs or T cells enriched from blood (not recorded which). The receptor source for this set is a woman aged 25 to 45 who had recovered from COVID-19. Each CDR3 is given with its conserved first and last residue. Fields, in order: J gene, D gene, clone size, V gene, CDR3 DNA, CDR3 protein. D genes are given only for firm matches. Clone sizes are given selectively: once, few, many, or a class where the clone is expanded.

j_call: TRBJ2-5
d_call: .
clone_size: .
v_call: TRBV10-3
cdr3_nt: TGTGCCATCAGTGACTCCGGGAAGCAAGAGACCCAGTACTTC
cdr3_aa: CAISDSGKQETQYF

j_call: TRBJ2-3
d_call: TRBD1
clone_size: once
v_call: TRBV3-1/TRBV3-2
cdr3_nt: TGTGCCAGCAGCCAAGGACAGGGCTCAGATACGCAGTATTTT
cdr3_aa: CASSQGQGSDTQYF

j_call: TRBJ2-7
d_call: .
clone_size: .
v_call: TRBV29-1
cdr3_nt: TGCAGCGTTGAAATGGACACGGCGCGTGGCGAGCAGTACTTC
cdr3_aa: CSVEMDTARGEQYF

j_call: TRBJ1-2
d_call: .
clone_size: .
v_call: TRBV6-1
cdr3_nt: TGTGCCAGCAGTGAGGAAGCGGACTCCCCCGGGAAGGGCTACACCTTC
cdr3_aa: CASSEEADSPGKGYTF

j_call: TRBJ2-7
d_call: TRBD1
clone_size: .
v_call: TRBV29-1
cdr3_nt: TGCAGCGTTGACGGACAGGGGGAATCCTCCTACGAGCAGTACTTC
cdr3_aa: CSVDGQGESSYEQYF

j_call: TRBJ2-1
d_call: TRBD1
clone_size: .
v_call: TRBV3-1/TRBV3-2
cdr3_nt: TGTGCCAGCAGCCCTCTCGGGACAGGAATTAATGAGCAGTTCTTC
cdr3_aa: CASSPLGTGINEQFF

j_call: TRBJ2-5
d_call: .
clone_size: once
v_call: TRBV7-3
cdr3_nt: TGTGCCAGCAGCCCGGCCGGGTTGGAGACCCAGTACTTC
cdr3_aa: CASSPAGLETQYF

j_call: TRBJ2-7
d_call: .
clone_size: .
v_call: TRBV5-1
cdr3_nt: TGCGCCAGCAGCTTGGAAGGGGCGGCCCTATACTTC
cdr3_aa: CASSLEGAALYF

j_call: TRBJ2-3
d_call: TRBD2
clone_size: .
v_call: TRBV27
cdr3_nt: TGTGCCAGCAGTTTGACTAGCGGGACTAGCACAGATACGCAGTATTTT
cdr3_aa: CASSLTSGTSTDTQYF

j_call: TRBJ1-4
d_call: .
clone_size: .
v_call: TRBV4-1
cdr3_nt: TGCGCCAGCAGCCAAGACAGGGCTCGGGAAAAACTGTTTTTT
cdr3_aa: CASSQDRAREKLFF

j_call: TRBJ1-2
d_call: .
clone_size: .
v_call: TRBV30
cdr3_nt: TGTGCCTGGAGTGTAGTCGGGGGGCTCTATGGCTACACCTTC
cdr3_aa: CAWSVVGGLYGYTF

j_call: TRBJ2-3
d_call: .
clone_size: .
v_call: TRBV5-1
cdr3_nt: TGCGCCAGCAGCTTAGGGGCGAGCCCAGATACGCAGTATTTT
cdr3_aa: CASSLGASPDTQYF

j_call: TRBJ2-1
d_call: TRBD2
clone_size: once
v_call: TRBV2
cdr3_nt: TGTGCCAGCAGCGCTACTAGCGGGAGGAGTTGGAATGAGCAGTTCTTC
cdr3_aa: CASSATSGRSWNEQFF

j_call: TRBJ1-1
d_call: .
clone_size: once
v_call: TRBV7-8
cdr3_nt: TGTGCCAGCAGCCGAGACTTAACAGGGTTATACACTGAAGCTTTCTTT
cdr3_aa: CASSRDLTGLYTEAFF

j_call: TRBJ2-1
d_call: .
clone_size: .
v_call: TRBV7-9
cdr3_nt: TGTGCCAGCAGCTTAACGGTAGCGGCCACCTACAATGAGCAGTTCTTC
cdr3_aa: CASSLTVAATYNEQFF

j_call: TRBJ1-5
d_call: .
clone_size: few
v_call: TRBV3-1/TRBV3-2
cdr3_nt: TGTGCCAGCAGTGACAGCTTCAATCAGCCCCAGCATTTT
cdr3_aa: CASSDSFNQPQHF

j_call: TRBJ2-5
d_call: TRBD2
clone_size: .
v_call: TRBV24-1
cdr3_nt: TGTGCCACCAGTGACGTGGACGGGGGGAAAGAGACCCAGTACTTC
cdr3_aa: CATSDVDGGKETQYF

j_call: TRBJ2-5
d_call: .
clone_size: .
v_call: TRBV18
cdr3_nt: TGTGCCAGCTCTCTGACCGGCGGGGAAGAGACCCAGTACTTC
cdr3_aa: CASSLTGGEETQYF

j_call: TRBJ2-1
d_call: TRBD2
clone_size: .
v_call: TRBV28
cdr3_nt: TGTGCCAGCAGTTCTCTAGCGGGAGTAGGAGGTGAGCAGTTCTTC
cdr3_aa: CASSSLAGVGGEQFF

j_call: TRBJ2-2
d_call: .
clone_size: .
v_call: TRBV18
cdr3_nt: TGTGCCTTCGCTGCTCACCATGACAAGAACACCGGGGAGCTGTTTTTT
cdr3_aa: CAFAAHHDKNTGELFF

j_call: TRBJ2-4
d_call: .
clone_size: once
v_call: TRBV21-1
cdr3_nt: TGTGCCAGCAGCAAGGGCCAAATCGGACTAGCGGAGGGAAACATTCAGTACTTC
cdr3_aa: CASSKGQIGLAEGNIQYF

j_call: TRBJ2-7
d_call: .
clone_size: .
v_call: TRBV6-1
cdr3_nt: TGTGCCAGCAGTGAAACCCGGAGCTTTGACCCCTCCTACGAGCAGTACTTC
cdr3_aa: CASSETRSFDPSYEQYF

j_call: TRBJ2-1
d_call: .
clone_size: .
v_call: TRBV30
cdr3_nt: TGTGCCTGGGCGGAGGTGTACAATGAGCAGTTCTTC
cdr3_aa: CAWAEVYNEQFF

j_call: TRBJ1-2
d_call: .
clone_size: .
v_call: TRBV27
cdr3_nt: TGTGCCAGCAGTTTATCGCAGGGGATGGGCTATGGCTACACCTTC
cdr3_aa: CASSLSQGMGYGYTF

j_call: TRBJ2-7
d_call: TRBD2
clone_size: .
v_call: TRBV28
cdr3_nt: TGTGCCAGCAGTTTGTCACTAGCGGGCAAGTACTACGAGCAGTACTTC
cdr3_aa: CASSLSLAGKYYEQYF

j_call: TRBJ2-7
d_call: TRBD1
clone_size: .
v_call: TRBV2
cdr3_nt: TGTGCCAGCAGCGGGACAGGGGGGTATCTTAGCTCCTACGAGCAGTACTTC
cdr3_aa: CASSGTGGYLSSYEQYF

j_call: TRBJ2-7
d_call: TRBD1
clone_size: .
v_call: TRBV28
cdr3_nt: TGTGCCAGCAGTTTTTGGGGGGACAGGGGATTATACGAGCAGTACTTC
cdr3_aa: CASSFWGDRGLYEQYF

j_call: TRBJ1-5
d_call: TRBD1
clone_size: .
v_call: TRBV5-8
cdr3_nt: TGTGCCAGCAGCTTGGGGACAGGGCATCAGCCCCAGCATTTT
cdr3_aa: CASSLGTGHQPQHF

j_call: TRBJ2-1
d_call: TRBD2
clone_size: .
v_call: TRBV5-6
cdr3_nt: TGTGCCAGCAGCTTTTTAGGGACTAGCAGCGGCTCCTACAATGAGCAGTTCTTC
cdr3_aa: CASSFLGTSSGSYNEQFF

j_call: TRBJ2-7
d_call: .
clone_size: .
v_call: TRBV5-4
cdr3_nt: TGTGCCAGCAGCGTGGACTTCTACGAGCAGTACTTC
cdr3_aa: CASSVDFYEQYF

j_call: TRBJ1-1
d_call: TRBD1
clone_size: .
v_call: TRBV7-9
cdr3_nt: TGTGCCAGCAGCTTAGCGGGGACAGGGGGCTTGAACACTGAAGCTTTCTTT
cdr3_aa: CASSLAGTGGLNTEAFF

j_call: TRBJ2-7
d_call: TRBD2
clone_size: .
v_call: TRBV20-1
cdr3_nt: TGCAGTGGCGGGAGCTACGAGCAGTACTTC
cdr3_aa: CSGGSYEQYF

j_call: TRBJ2-1
d_call: .
clone_size: .
v_call: TRBV15
cdr3_nt: TGTGCCACCAGCAGCCCCTTGTTATCGGGCAGGACTGGTTCTGAGCAGTTCTTC
cdr3_aa: CATSSPLLSGRTGSEQFF

j_call: TRBJ2-4
d_call: TRBD1
clone_size: .
v_call: TRBV11-3
cdr3_nt: TGTGCCAGCAGCGTACGACAGGGGGCTTACAAAAACATTCAGTACTTC
cdr3_aa: CASSVRQGAYKNIQYF

j_call: TRBJ1-1
d_call: .
clone_size: .
v_call: TRBV2
cdr3_nt: TGTGCCAGCAGTCCCAGGGAAGTCGGAACTGAAGCTTTCTTT
cdr3_aa: CASSPREVGTEAFF

j_call: TRBJ1-5
d_call: .
clone_size: .
v_call: TRBV7-9
cdr3_nt: TGTGCCAGCAGCCGGTCCCAGGGAAACCTTCAGCCCCAGCATTTT
cdr3_aa: CASSRSQGNLQPQHF

j_call: TRBJ2-7
d_call: TRBD2
clone_size: .
v_call: TRBV3-1/TRBV3-2
cdr3_nt: TGTGCCAGCAGCCAGACTAGCGGGGGGAGGGAGCAGTACTTC
cdr3_aa: CASSQTSGGREQYF

j_call: TRBJ2-1
d_call: TRBD2
clone_size: .
v_call: TRBV3-1/TRBV3-2
cdr3_nt: TGTGCCAGCAGCCAAGGTTTGGCTAGCGGGTTACTTTACAATGAGCAGTTCTTC
cdr3_aa: CASSQGLASGLLYNEQFF

j_call: TRBJ2-7
d_call: .
clone_size: .
v_call: TRBV7-2
cdr3_nt: TGTGCCAGCAGCGTCTGGGCAGAAGGTAACGAGCAGTACTTC
cdr3_aa: CASSVWAEGNEQYF

j_call: TRBJ2-2
d_call: .
clone_size: .
v_call: TRBV5-1
cdr3_nt: TGCGCCAGCAGCTCGAGCACTGTCGGGTCCACCGGGGAGCTGTTTTTT
cdr3_aa: CASSSSTVGSTGELFF

j_call: TRBJ2-7
d_call: .
clone_size: once
v_call: TRBV6-6
cdr3_nt: TGTGCCAGCAGTTACGAGTCTGGTCCCTACGAGCAGTACTTC
cdr3_aa: CASSYESGPYEQYF

j_call: TRBJ2-6
d_call: TRBD1
clone_size: .
v_call: TRBV5-5
cdr3_nt: TGTGCCAGCAGCTGGCTACGGGGACAGGGGCACTCTGGGGCCAACGTCCTGACTTTC
cdr3_aa: CASSWLRGQGHSGANVLTF